Listed here are 32 T cell receptor beta chains from one sample, sequenced in a study of tumor-infiltrating lymphocytes in primary liver carcinoma (dated by TCRdb to 2015 to 2018). Total RNA and DNA were co-extracted from about 19-30 mg of bulk tissue with the AllPrep DNA/RNA mini kit, without cell sorting. The reads were generated on an Illumina HiSeq 2500. TCRbeta-specific cDNA was reverse-transcribed from about 520 ng total RNA using a constant-region primer and ProtoScript II reverse transcriptase. TCRbeta libraries were built with three nested multiplex PCR rounds, a slightly modified ARM-PCR procedure. The first two PCR rounds used multiplex TRBV1-TRBV30 forward primers with a Cbeta reverse primer, each for approximately 11 cycles. Using fastp at Q25 and MiXCR, TCRdb reprocessed the public reads and kept productive beta chains. Here each entry gathers all rows of one CDR3 protein and keeps the most common genes and DNA. This sample gives around 190,000 distinct CDR3 sequences in total; approximately 86% of them show up just once. The ten largest clones add up to 15% to 20% of the sample.

Sequenced input: tumor tissue from primary liver carcinoma. These receptor sequences come from a man aged 35-49 years with primary liver carcinoma and hepatitis B virus infection.

A word on this clonotype: A single base separates this from a much larger clone, so it may be a read error. The chain links TRBV28 to TRBJ2-3, with TRBD2 matching 8 bases. This CDR3 comprises 13 residues. Germline V lookup: CDR1 MDHEN, CDR2 SYDVKM. CDR3 nucleotide sequence: TGTGCCAGCATAGCGGGAAGCACAGATACGGAGTATTTT. Its translation is CASIAGSTDTEYF.

The table lists this clonotype with many counts. In nucleotides, the CDR3 is TGTGCCAGCAGCCAAGAGACGGCGTCCGAGCAGTACTTC. Its translation: CASSQETASEQYF. J is TRBJ2-7 and V is TRBV14; D is unclear. V was pared by 0 bases and J by 6 bases, with 9 bases between. The V gene's germline CDR1 is SGHDN and CDR2 FVKESK. This CDR3 is built from 13 residues.

The rearrangement links TRBV6-1 to TRBJ2-7; D is unresolved. Germline loops: CDR1 MNHNS, CDR2 SASEGT. V was trimmed by 6 bases and J by 0 bases, leaving 15 bases between them. The CDR3 is made up of 15 amino acids. Written as DNA, the CDR3 is TGTGCCAGCAGAGTTGGGATGGTGGGCTCCTACGAGCAGTACTTC. Translating gives CASRVGMVGSYEQYF.

The chain is built from TRBV4-1 and TRBJ2-5; D unresolved. The V gene lost 11 bases and the J gene lost 2 bases, with 18 bases spanning the gap. This CDR3 contains 14 residues. CDR1 is MGHRA and CDR2 is YSYEKL in the germline V gene. For the CDR3, the DNA is TGCGCCGGCTGCCAAAGGGAAGGTCAAGAGACCCAGTACTTC. Protein sequence: CAGCQREGQETQYF.

This clonotype was picked up many times. The chain recombines TRBV30 with TRBJ2-7; D uncertain. V was trimmed by 6 bases and J by 6 bases, leaving 12 bases between them. The length of the CDR3 is 11 residues. The V gene's germline CDR1 is GTSNPN and CDR2 SVGIG (reference sequence). In nucleotides, the CDR3 is TGTGCCTGTTTTATGGGTTTCGAGCAGTACTTC. Translating gives CACFMGFEQYF.

In regard to this clonotype: One end of the junction does not line up with germline, which may come from a read error. This chain connects TRBV6-2 or TRBV6-3 to TRBJ2-7; maybe TRBD2 (6 bases). Germline V gene sequence: CDR1 MNHEY, CDR2 SVGEGT. The CDR3 length is 16 residues. The CDR3 here is CATSYSTRGNRYEQYF. CDR3 DNA sequence: TGTGCCACCAGTTACTCGACACGGGGGAATCGCTACGAGCAGTACTTC.

With respect to this clonotype: A much more abundant neighbour one base away suggests this may be a read error. The chain carries TRBV30 and TRBJ1-1; the D is unclear. Trimming took off 2 bases at V and 10 bases at J, with 14 bases between the two ends. CDR3 length equals 12 residues. Germline V lookup: CDR1 GTSNPN, CDR2 SVGIG (reference sequence). The CDR3 bases are TGTGCCTGGAGTAGAAGGACGGATGTAGCTTTCTTT. Translation gives CAWSRRTDVAFF.

The gene calls are TRBV11-1 and TRBJ2-7; a weak D match, TRBD2 (6 bases). V was cut by 10 bases and J by 0 bases, with 19 bases left in between. CDR1 SGHAT and CDR2 FQDESV come from the germline V gene (reference sequence). The CDR3 has 15 residues. For the CDR3, the DNA is TGTGCCAAGATCTCATCCCGGGACTCCTCCTACGAGCAGTACTTC. As protein: CAKISSRDSSYEQYF.

With regard to this clonotype: Given a much more abundant clone one base away, this may be a read error. The chain carries TRBV5-1 and TRBJ2-7, with TRBD2 as a possible D gene (6 bases). The V gene's germline CDR1 is SGHRS and CDR2 YFSETQ. The CDR3 runs to 15 residues. V gave up 5 bases and J gave up 0 bases, with 15 bases separating them. As DNA, the CDR3 is TGCGCCAGCAGGGGCACGGGACTCCGCTCCTACGAGCAGTACTTC. This encodes CASRGTGLRSYEQYF.

This chain joins TRBV29-1 and TRBJ2-1; 7 bases map to TRBD2. J was trimmed by 13 bases and V by 5 bases; bases with no gene match: 20. This CDR3 has 15 amino acids. Germline CDR1 is SQVTM and CDR2 is ANQGSEA. The chain's CDR3 is CSVRPAGENYNGQFF. CDR3 nucleotides: TGCAGCGTTCGCCCTGCGGGAGAAAACTACAATGGCCAGTTCTTC.

Regarding this clonotype: A much bigger clone sits one base away, suggesting this may be a read error. The chain is built from TRBV5-1 and TRBJ2-1; tentatively, D is TRBD1 or TRBD2 (6 bases each). The length of the CDR3 is 15 residues. The V end lost 4 bases, the J end lost 7 bases, and 18 bases lay between the germline ends. Germline values: CDR1 SGHRS, CDR2 YFSETQ. CDR3 loop: CASSPAGGRGNEQFF. As DNA, the CDR3 is TGCGCCAGCAGCCCAGCGGGTGGCAGGGGTAATGAGCAGTTCTTC.

Concerning this clonotype: The CDR3 does not end in the conserved phenylalanine or tryptophan, so this is likely a read error. The CDR3 nucleotides are TGTGCCACCAGTGATTTAGGGGGTGGACCCTCCTACGAGCAGTACCTC. This encodes CATSDLGGGPSYEQYL. V gene TRBV24-1 combines with J gene TRBJ2-7; perhaps TRBD1 as D (6 bases). Trimming left V 1 base short and J 0 bases short, with 12 bases between. This CDR3 has 16 residues. Germline CDR1 and CDR2: KGHDR and SFDVKD.

As for this clonotype: At one end, the junction sequence differs from germline, possibly due to a read error. This chain uses TRBV29-1 with TRBJ2-5; no clear D. Germline CDR1 and CDR2: SQVTM and ANQGSEA. This CDR3 contains 12 residues. Here the CDR3 reads CSVPHGWTTQYF. The CDR3 nucleotides read TGCAGCGTGCCACATGGATGGACGACCCAGTATTTC.

Comment on this clonotype: Since no conserved phenylalanine or tryptophan closes the CDR3, a read error is the likely cause. The DNA is left out, because the CDR3 cannot be placed on it with certainty; the CDR3 is given as TCRdb lists it. This chain connects TRBV5-6 to TRBJ2-5; whether TRBD2, the table's D call, matches the DNA was not checked. From its first to its last residue, the CDR3 has 14 amino acids. Germline loops: CDR1 SGHDT, CDR2 YYEEEE. CDR3 in amino acids: CASSLEASQETQYL.

For this clonotype: Being one base from a much bigger clone, this may be a read error. This rearrangement joins TRBV5-4 to TRBJ2-3; 13 nucleotides match TRBD2. The germline CDR1 and CDR2 sequences are SGHNT and YYREEE (reference sequence). With V trimmed by 4 bases and J by 6 bases, 11 bases remained unmatched. The CDR3 totals 17 residues. CDR3 nucleotides: TGTGCCAGCAGCCTGGGGACTAGCGGGATAGCTCAGGATACGCAGTATTTT. Its translation is CASSLGTSGIAQDTQYF.

Remarks on this clonotype: One junction end disagrees with the germline gene, perhaps due to a read error. The chain carries TRBV11-1 and TRBJ2-4, with 13 bases aligning to TRBD2. Germline-derived CDR1 and CDR2 are SGHAT and FQDESV (reference sequence). This CDR3 contains 17 residues. In nucleotides, the CDR3 is TGTGACGGCAGCTCTCCCGGGACTAGCGGGACCAAAAACATTCAGTACTTT. Amino acid sequence: CDGSSPGTSGTKNIQYF.

Turning to this clonotype: At one boundary the junction diverges from the germline segment, which might be a read error. The chain uses TRBV10-2 and TRBJ1-2; D gene uncertain. CDR1 and CDR2 from the germline V gene are WSHSY and SAAADI. The CDR3 consists of 14 residues. CDR3 DNA sequence: TGCGCCTGCAGTGGGCAGGCGATGAACTATGGCTACACCTTC. Encoded protein: CACSGQAMNYGYTF.

Note on this clonotype: An end of the junction differs from the germline gene, which may be a read error. This chain connects TRBV6-1 to TRBJ2-1, with a tentative D call TRBD2 (5 bases). TRBJ2-7 explains the end of the DNA better; the J call may be wrong. This CDR3 has 13 amino acids. Germline V gene sequence: CDR1 MNHNS, CDR2 SASEGT. CDR3 nucleotides: TGTGGCAGCCACAGTGGGAGCTACAATGAGCAGTACTTC. As protein: CGSHSGSYNEQYF.

Note on this clonotype: Sequence at one end of the junction differs from germline and may be a read error. The chain is built from TRBV6-5 and TRBJ2-7; D remains unclear. The CDR3 has 15 residues. Germline V gene data show CDR1 as MNHEY and CDR2 as SVGAGI. Here the CDR3 reads CASSPAARSSYEQNF. CDR3 in DNA: TGTGCCAGCAGCCCGGCAGCGCGAAGCTCCTATGAGCAGAACTTC.

As regards this clonotype: An end of the junction differs from the germline gene, which may be a read error. The rearrangement joins TRBV4-3 to TRBJ2-5; D call uncertain. Germline values: CDR1 LGHNA, CDR2 YSLEER. The CDR3 totals 14 residues. The CDR3 reads CARSQREGQETQYF. As DNA, the CDR3 is TGCGCCAGGAGCCAAAGGGAAGGTCAAGAGACCCAGTACTTT.

Regarding this clonotype: This CDR3 fails to terminate in the conserved phenylalanine or tryptophan, so it likely reflects a read error. The V and J genes are TRBV6-5 and TRBJ1-4; no clear D gene. Germline V gene lookup returns CDR1 MNHEY and CDR2 SVGAGI. V lost 8 bases, J lost 0 bases, and 10 bases lay in between. The CDR3 is 14 residues long. CDR3 nucleotide sequence: TGTGCCAGCCGCCTAGTAGCAACTAATGAAAAACTGTTTCTT. It is translated as CASRLVATNEKLFL.

Many counts were recorded for this clonotype. This chain uses TRBV5-4 with TRBJ1-5, with 10 positions matching TRBD1. With 2 bases clipped from V and 2 bases from J, the junction kept 1 base outside the gene matches. The length of the CDR3 is 15 residues. The germline CDR1 and CDR2 sequences are SGHNT and YYREEE (reference sequence). The CDR3 DNA sequence: TGTGCCAGCAGCTTTGGGACAGGGGGCAATCAGCCCCAGCATTTT. Amino acid sequence: CASSFGTGGNQPQHF.

Notes on this clonotype: The junction shows a germline mismatch at one end, possibly a read error. This rearrangement joins TRBV29-1 to TRBJ1-2, with D perhaps matching TRBD1 (6 bases). This CDR3 comprises 12 residues. Germline V lookup: CDR1 SQVTM, CDR2 ANQGSEA. For the CDR3, the DNA is TGTAGCGGAGGGGGATTGAACTATGGCCACACCTTC. It encodes CSGGGLNYGHTF. The full variable domain, in which reference TRBV29-1 and TRBJ1-2 provide the parts outside the CDR3, is SAVISQKPSRDICQRGTSLTIQCQVDSQVTMMFWYRQQPGQSLTLIATANQGSEATYESGFVIDKFPISRPNLTFSTLTVSNMSPEDSSIYLCSGGGLNYGHTFGSGTRLTVV.

Worth noting for this clonotype: At one end the junction does not follow the germline gene, possibly because of a read error. The rearrangement uses TRBV6-2 or TRBV6-3 and TRBJ2-1, with 14 bases identical to TRBD2. CDR3 length equals 13 residues. The germline CDR1 and CDR2 sequences are MNHEY and SVGEGT. CDR3 protein: CANRTSGRNVQFF. For the CDR3, the DNA is TGTGCCAACAGGACTAGCGGGAGGAATGTGCAGTTCTTC.

The chain combines TRBV6-1 with TRBJ1-2, with D uncertain. The germline V gene has CDR1 MNHNS and CDR2 SASEGT. CDR3 length: 13 amino acids. Here the CDR3 DNA reads TGTGCGAGCTTTTCGATCGTAGACTATGGCTACACCTTC. Protein: CASFSIVDYGYTF.

With respect to this clonotype: Its ends do not fully match the called genes, so a read error is possible. The V gene is TRBV7-9, the J gene TRBJ1-2, with 7 bases identical to TRBD1. Per germline, CDR1 SEHNR and CDR2 FQNEAQ (reference sequence). The CDR3 spans 14 residues. The CDR3 loop reads CASSSGTDHYGYTF. CDR3 sequence (DNA): TGCGCCAGCAGCTCCGGGACAGACCACTATGGCTACACCTTC.

V gene TRBV4-2 combines with J gene TRBJ1-1; D gene ambiguous. The CDR3 covers 14 residues. In germline, CDR1 is LGHNA, CDR2 YNFKEQ. Trimming cost V 1 base and J 2 bases, with 8 bases left between them. The CDR3 nucleotides read TGTGCCAGCAGCCAAGGCAGGTTAAACACTGAAGCTTTCTTT. As protein: CASSQGRLNTEAFF.

On this clonotype: An end of the junction does not agree with germline; a read error may underlie this. The chain employs TRBV6-1 and TRBJ2-1; TRBD1 agrees at 10 bases. Germline CDR1 and CDR2: MNHNS and SASEGT. CDR3 length equals 15 residues. The CDR3 sequence is CASSDRQGAYNEQLF. The CDR3 nucleotides read TGTGCCAGCAGTGACAGACAGGGGGCTTACAATGAGCAGTTATTC.

This sequence joins TRBV29-1 and TRBJ2-2; tentatively, D is TRBD1 or TRBD2 (5 bases each). Germline V gene lookup returns CDR1 SQVTM and CDR2 ANQGSEA. This CDR3 spans 14 amino acids. This CDR3 reads CRVIGPGPTGELFF. The CDR3 nucleotides are TGCAGGGTCATCGGTCCGGGACCCACAGGGGAGCTGTTTTTT.

Comments on this clonotype: At one end, the junction sequence differs from germline, possibly due to a read error. The V call is TRBV29-1, the J call TRBJ2-7, with 7 nucleotides matching TRBD1. The CDR3 loop spans 13 amino acids. Germline V gives CDR1 SQVTM, CDR2 ANQGSEA. This CDR3 reads CSIAPTGFHEHYF. In DNA, the CDR3 is TGCAGCATTGCCCCGACAGGGTTCCACGAGCATTACTTC.

About this clonotype: A much bigger clone sits one base away, suggesting this may be a read error. V is TRBV7-9 and J is TRBJ2-7; TRBD1 might be the D (5 bases). The CDR3 loop spans 12 amino acids. Germline V gene data show CDR1 as SEHNR and CDR2 as FQNEAQ (reference sequence). In nucleotides, the CDR3 is TGTGTCAGCAGCTTAGGGGTTCGCGAGCAGTACTTC. Protein product: CVSSLGVREQYF.

In its sample, this clonotype was seen once. A read error is possible here, since a much larger clone lies one base away. The CDR3 region has the DNA TGTGCCTGGAGTTCCACAGTGGGCACTGAAGCTTTCTTT. The encoded protein is CAWSSTVGTEAFF. The chain combines TRBV30 with TRBJ1-1, with D unclear. V lost 2 bases, J lost 4 bases, and 11 bases lay in between. Germline V gene sequence: CDR1 GTSNPN, CDR2 SVGIG (reference sequence). The CDR3 is 13 amino acids. Full variable domain (remainder filled in from reference TRBV30 and TRBJ1-1): SQTIHQWPATLVQPVGSPLSLECTVEGTSNPNLYWYRQAAGRGLQLLFYSVGIGQISSEVPQNLSASRPQDRQFILSSKKLLLSDSGFYLCAWSSTVGTEAFFGQGTRLTVV.